Listed here is a single T cell receptor beta chain. The target antigen is unknown. 60 Vbeta and 13 Jbeta primers were used in PCR. In the authors' methods: Per a later analysis, the number of unique TCR beta chains was approximately 73 million, of which 9 million to 14 million were shared. The protocol was immunoSEQ multiplex PCR, while the TCRdb copy is restricted to in-frame clones and leaves out a portion. V and J calls plus clone size are reproduced from that table; the DNA served to infer D and trimming. Of tens of thousands of clones listed, 79% were seen once; the top ten hold 3.8%. This sample was included in a study of cytomegalovirus exposure and HLA in healthy donors. Regarding the study as a whole: Clonal expansion was found to be greater in HLA-associated TCR beta chains than in equally common others in a later analysis. A later analysis linked a missense variant in DCLRE1C to the trimming of TCR beta V and J genes.

Germline V lookup: CDR1 SGDLS, CDR2 YYNGEE. The CDR3 runs 13 residues. J lost 6 bases, V lost 2 bases, and 4 bases had no gene match. V and J are TRBV9 and TRBJ1-1; 7 nucleotides agree with TRBD1. Sequenced: PBMCs. The TCR was taken from a woman in her 40s in good health and CMV-seronegative. CDR3 bases: TGTGCCAGCAGCGTGACAGGGTTTTCTGAAGCTTTCTTT. It yields the protein CASSVTGFSEAFF.